A single TCR beta chain is shown here with its context. Data came from immunoSEQ multiplex PCR; TCRdb stores just in-frame clones and leaves some out. The sample consists of over 150,000 clones, roughly 88% of them appearing once. The sample belongs to a study of blood T cell repertoires in COVID-19. The sample taken for sequencing was peripheral blood. This clonotype originated in a human donor in a cohort sampled during active COVID-19.

The DNA of the CDR3 is TGTGCCAGCAGCTTAGTGGCGGGACTCACAGATACGCAGTATTTT. This codes for CASSLVAGLTDTQYF. V is TRBV7-9 and J is TRBJ2-3, with a weak D call TRBD2 (6 bases). CDR3 size: 15 residues. Trimming left V 1 base short and J 2 bases short, with 10 bases between. Germline V gene sequence: CDR1 SEHNR, CDR2 FQNEAQ (reference sequence).